This TCR beta chain appears in the sequencing data of a study of T-cell memory formation after mild COVID-19. Overall study: TCR clustering was largely donor specific. General study points: Whether second-wave clones peaking at day 37 were SARS-CoV-2 specific went unconfirmed. Day 15 to 85 contracting clones showed balanced CD4/CD8; day 15 to 37 expanders favored CD4+.

One entry per CDR3 protein, called by TCRdb with MiXCR from the 5' RACE reads. The repertoire holds 30,000 to 45,000 distinct CDR3 sequences, approximately 10% seen once, with 25% to 30% in the top ten. The CDR3 extends over 14 amino acids. V was pared by 1 base and J by 9 bases, with 13 bases between. Germline V lookup: CDR1 SGHVS, CDR2 FNYEAQ. This clonotype showed up many times. Its matching antigen is unknown. This TCR derives from a man aged 18-30 years who had mild COVID-19 (a few samples of this study predate the infection). Cell type and time point are not known. The chain joins TRBV7-6 to TRBJ1-5, with D unclear. Material: PBMCs or a T cell subset sorted from them (not recorded which). The CDR3 spells CASSLEDGRGPQHF. Written as DNA, the CDR3 is TGTGCCAGCAGCTTAGAGGACGGGCGTGGGCCCCAGCATTTT.